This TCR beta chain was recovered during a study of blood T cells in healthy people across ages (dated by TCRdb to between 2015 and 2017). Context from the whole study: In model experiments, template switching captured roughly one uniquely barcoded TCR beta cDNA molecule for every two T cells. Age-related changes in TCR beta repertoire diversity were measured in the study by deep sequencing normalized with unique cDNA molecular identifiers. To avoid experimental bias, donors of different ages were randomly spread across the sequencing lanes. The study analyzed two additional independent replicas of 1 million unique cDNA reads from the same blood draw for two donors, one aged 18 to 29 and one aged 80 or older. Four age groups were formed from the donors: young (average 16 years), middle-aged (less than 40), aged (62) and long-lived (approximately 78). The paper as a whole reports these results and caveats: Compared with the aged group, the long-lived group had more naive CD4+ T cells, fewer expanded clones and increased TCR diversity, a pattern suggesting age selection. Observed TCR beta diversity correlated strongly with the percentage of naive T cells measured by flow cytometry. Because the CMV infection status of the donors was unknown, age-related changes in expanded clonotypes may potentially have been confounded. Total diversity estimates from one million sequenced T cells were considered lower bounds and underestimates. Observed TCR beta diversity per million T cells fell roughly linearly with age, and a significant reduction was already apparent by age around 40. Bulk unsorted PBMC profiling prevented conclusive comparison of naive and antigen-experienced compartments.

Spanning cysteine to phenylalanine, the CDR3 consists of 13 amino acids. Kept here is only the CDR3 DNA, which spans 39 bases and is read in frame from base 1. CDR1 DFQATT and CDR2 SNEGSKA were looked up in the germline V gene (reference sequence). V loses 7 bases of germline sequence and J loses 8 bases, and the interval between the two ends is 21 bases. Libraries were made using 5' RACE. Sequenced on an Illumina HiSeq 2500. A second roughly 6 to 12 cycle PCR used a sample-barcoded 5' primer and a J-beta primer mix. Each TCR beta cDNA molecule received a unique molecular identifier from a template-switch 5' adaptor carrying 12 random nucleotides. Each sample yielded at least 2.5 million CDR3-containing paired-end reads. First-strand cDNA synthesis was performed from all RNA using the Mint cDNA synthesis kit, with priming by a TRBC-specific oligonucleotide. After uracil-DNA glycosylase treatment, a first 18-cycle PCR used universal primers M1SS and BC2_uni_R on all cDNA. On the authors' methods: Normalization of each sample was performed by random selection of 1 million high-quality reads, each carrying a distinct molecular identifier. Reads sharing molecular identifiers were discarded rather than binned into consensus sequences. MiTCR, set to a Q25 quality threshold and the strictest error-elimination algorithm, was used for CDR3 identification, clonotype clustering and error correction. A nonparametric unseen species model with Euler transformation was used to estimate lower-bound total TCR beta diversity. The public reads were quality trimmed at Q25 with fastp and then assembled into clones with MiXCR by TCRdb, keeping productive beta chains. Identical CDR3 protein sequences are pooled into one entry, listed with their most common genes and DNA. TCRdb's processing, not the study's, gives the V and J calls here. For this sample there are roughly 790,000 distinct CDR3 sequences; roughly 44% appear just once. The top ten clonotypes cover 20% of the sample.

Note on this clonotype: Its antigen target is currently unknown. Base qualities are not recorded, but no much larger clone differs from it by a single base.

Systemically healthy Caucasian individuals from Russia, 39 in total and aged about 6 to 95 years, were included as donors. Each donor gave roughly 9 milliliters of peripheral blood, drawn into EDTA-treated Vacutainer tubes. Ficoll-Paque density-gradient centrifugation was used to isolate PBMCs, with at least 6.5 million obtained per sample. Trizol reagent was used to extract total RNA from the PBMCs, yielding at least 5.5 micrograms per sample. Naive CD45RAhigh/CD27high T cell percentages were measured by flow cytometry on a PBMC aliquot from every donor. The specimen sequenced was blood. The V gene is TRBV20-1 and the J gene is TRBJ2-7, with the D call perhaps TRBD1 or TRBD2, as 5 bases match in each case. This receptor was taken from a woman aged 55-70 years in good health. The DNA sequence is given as TGCAGTGATCCGATGAGCGTACCGGGACAGCAGTACTTC. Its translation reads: CSDPMSVPGQQYF.